This is a list of T cell receptor beta chains from one sample in a study of cytomegalovirus exposure and HLA in healthy donors. Repertoires were generated with immunoSEQ multiplex PCR, while TCRdb's copy carries only in-frame clones and drops some. The repertoire has 150,000 to 200,000 clones, about four fifths of them found once; the top ten carry 1.6%. Sequencing was done on a sample of PBMCs. All receptors come from a woman between 50 and 59 years old in good health and CMV-seronegative. Both conserved end residues are part of each CDR3. D genes are given only for firm matches. Expanded clones get a size class; other rows say once, few or many, or leave the size out.

clone size	D gene	V gene	J gene	CDR3 DNA	CDR3 protein
.	.	TRBV5-6	TRBJ1-3	TGTGCCAGCAGTTGGGGGGTCCAACCTTACTCTGGAAACACCATATATTTT	CASSWGVQPYSGNTIYF
.	TRBD1	TRBV6-5	TRBJ2-2	TGTGCCAGCAGTTACTCACAGGGGGCCTGGGAGCTGTTTTTT	CASSYSQGAWELFF
.	TRBD2	TRBV4-1	TRBJ2-7	TGCGCCAGCAGCCAAGACTTTTATATTCGGGGAGGGCAGTTCTACGAGCAGTACTTC	CASSQDFYIRGGQFYEQYF
.	TRBD1	TRBV7-8	TRBJ1-5	TGTGCCAGCAGCCCAGGGGGCACCAATCAGCCCCAGCATTTT	CASSPGGTNQPQHF
.	.	TRBV4-3	TRBJ1-5	TGCGCCAGCAGCCAAGATGCGGGAGGTCGTAAGAATCAGCCCCAGCATTTT	CASSQDAGGRKNQPQHF
.	TRBD1	TRBV13	TRBJ1-6	TGTGCCAGCAGCTTAGGTCGGACAGGTAATTCACCCCTCCACTTT	CASSLGRTGNSPLHF
.	TRBD1	TRBV27	TRBJ2-5	TGTGCCAGCAGTCATCGACAGGGAAAGACGGGTGCTGCCTCTAAAGAGACCCAGTACTTC	CASSHRQGKTGAASKETQYF
.	.	TRBV6-5	TRBJ1-1	TGTGCCAGCAGTTACTCCAATCAGGGAAAAAACACTGAAGCTTTCTTT	CASSYSNQGKNTEAFF
.	.	TRBV5-1	TRBJ2-7	TGCGCCAGCAGCTTGGGGGGGGTGATCTACGAGCAGTACTTC	CASSLGGVIYEQYF
.	.	TRBV19	TRBJ2-3	TGTGCCAGTAGTAGGAGGGGGCTAGTGAGGGGGACAGATACGCAGTATTTT	CASSRRGLVRGTDTQYF
.	.	TRBV5-1	TRBJ1-1	TGCGCCAGCAGCCTACGAGCTATGAACACTGAAGCTTTCTTT	CASSLRAMNTEAFF
once	TRBD2	TRBV4-1	TRBJ2-3	TGCGCCAGCAGCCAAGATCTGGCGGGGGGTCTTCTCGGTACGCAGTATTTT	CASSQDLAGGLLGTQYF
.	.	TRBV19	TRBJ1-4	TGTGCCAGCTCGTCGGGAAGGGAAAAACTGTTTTTT	CASSSGREKLFF
.	.	TRBV2	TRBJ1-1	TGTGCCAGCAGCCAGAACAGGGCAGGAAGCAACACTGAAGCTTTCTTT	CASSQNRAGSNTEAFF
.	TRBD2	TRBV4-1	TRBJ2-5	TGCGCCAGCAGCCAAGAAAGTTGGAGCGGGAGGGGGGAGACCCAGTACTTC	CASSQESWSGRGETQYF
.	.	TRBV18	TRBJ2-3	TGTGCCAGCTCACCACCTGACAGAATCACAGATACGCAGTATTTT	CASSPPDRITDTQYF
.	.	TRBV14	TRBJ1-2	TGTGCCAGCAGCCAACTAGGCGAAGGCTACACCTTC	CASSQLGEGYTF
.	TRBD2	TRBV9	TRBJ2-1	TGTGCCAGCAGCGGTGGGGGGGTGGGCAATGAGCAGTTCTTC	CASSGGGVGNEQFF
.	.	TRBV28	TRBJ1-2	TGTGCCAGCAGTGGCACGGGGTTCAACTATGGCTACACCTTC	CASSGTGFNYGYTF
.	TRBD2	TRBV7-3	TRBJ2-3	TGTGCCAGCAGCATAATAGCGGGGGGGACAGATACGCAGTATTTT	CASSIIAGGTDTQYF
.	.	TRBV10-2	TRBJ2-7	TGCGCCAGCAGTGGAGGTGGTGGCTCCTACGAGCAGTACTTC	CASSGGGGSYEQYF
few	.	TRBV5-1	TRBJ1-2	TGCGCCAGCAGCTCCGAGGGATTTAACTATGGCTACACCTTC	CASSSEGFNYGYTF
.	.	TRBV18	TRBJ1-1	TGTGCCAGCTCACCACTTCGGACAGCCAACACTGAAGCTTTCTTT	CASSPLRTANTEAFF
few	.	TRBV5-8	TRBJ1-5	TGTGCCAGCAGCTTACATTTTCACAACAATCAGCCCCAGCATTTT	CASSLHFHNNQPQHF
.	.	TRBV18	TRBJ2-5	TGTGCCAGCTCACCGACAGGTGTGGAGACCCAGTACTTC	CASSPTGVETQYF
.	.	TRBV6-6	TRBJ1-4	TGTGCCAGCAGTTATGACACCCTTGCAACTAATGAAAAACTGTTTTTT	CASSYDTLATNEKLFF
.	.	TRBV7-2	TRBJ1-2	TGTGCCAGCAGCTTAAGGCCGGGGGGAAGTAACTATGGCTACACCTTC	CASSLRPGGSNYGYTF
.	.	TRBV11-3	TRBJ2-6	TGTGCCAGCAGCTCCACAGGGATCGCTGGGGCCAACGTCCTGACTTTC	CASSSTGIAGANVLTF
.	TRBD2	TRBV4-3	TRBJ2-3	TGCGCCAGCAGCCTTAAAGCGGGAGGGATGTCTAGCACAGATACGCAGTATTTT	CASSLKAGGMSSTDTQYF
.	TRBD2	TRBV28	TRBJ2-1	TGTGCCAGCAGTTTACAAACTAGCGGGAATGAGCAGTTCTTC	CASSLQTSGNEQFF
.	TRBD1	TRBV6-5	TRBJ2-5	TGTGCCAGCAGTCGGACCGGGACAGGGCAGATGACTCAGTACTTC	CASSRTGTGQMTQYF
.	TRBD2	TRBV4-2	TRBJ2-7	TGTGCCAGCAGCCCAGGGACTAGCGAGCAGTACTTC	CASSPGTSEQYF
.	.	TRBV11-2	TRBJ1-1	TGTGCCAGCAGCTTAGCCGGACTAAACACTGAAGCTTTCTTT	CASSLAGLNTEAFF
.	TRBD2	TRBV30	TRBJ2-1	TGTGCCTGGACAACGGGACTAGCGGATTACAATGAGCAGTTCTTC	CAWTTGLADYNEQFF
few	TRBD2	TRBV6-1	TRBJ2-3	TGTGCCAGCAGTGAAGTTGGTCTAGCGGGGGGGGATACGCAGTATTTT	CASSEVGLAGGDTQYF
once	.	TRBV19	TRBJ1-1	TGTGCCAGTAGTACGATCGGGAATCTGAACACTGAAGCTTTCTTT	CASSTIGNLNTEAFF
.	TRBD1	TRBV9	TRBJ1-3	TGTGCCAGCAGCGCCAGAAGGGGGCCTGGAAACACCATATATTTT	CASSARRGPGNTIYF
.	TRBD2	TRBV27	TRBJ2-5	TGTGCCAGCAGTTTAACCCAAATCCGACTAGCGGGGGATCAAGAGACCCAGTACTTC	CASSLTQIRLAGDQETQYF
.	TRBD2	TRBV5-4	TRBJ2-7	TGTGCCAGCAGCTTAGGGACTAGCACCTACGAGCAGTACTTC	CASSLGTSTYEQYF
.	TRBD1	TRBV11-3	TRBJ2-2	TGTGCCAGCAGCGGCAGGGGGCTTAACACCGGGGAGCTGTTTTTT	CASSGRGLNTGELFF
.	TRBD2	TRBV7-3	TRBJ2-1	TGTGCCAGCAGCTTGGGGACTAGCGGTGAGGAGCAGTTCTTC	CASSLGTSGEEQFF
.	TRBD2	TRBV2	TRBJ2-5	TGTGCCAGCAGGGACGGACGGACGGGGGGGGAGACCCAGTACTTC	CASRDGRTGGETQYF
.	.	TRBV5-6	TRBJ2-2	TGTGCCAGCAGCTTGGCTGTTATCGGGGAGCTGTTTTTT	CASSLAVIGELFF
once	TRBD2	TRBV28	TRBJ2-7	TGTGCCAGCAGTTCGGGGGGGGCAGGGAGCTCCTACGAGCAGTACTTC	CASSSGGAGSSYEQYF
.	TRBD1	TRBV5-1	TRBJ1-1	TGCGCCAGCAGCTTCGGACAGGGCCTGAACACTGAAGCTTTCTTT	CASSFGQGLNTEAFF
.	.	TRBV5-6	TRBJ1-2	TGTGCCAGCAGCGTAGACAGGACCTATGGCTACACCTTC	CASSVDRTYGYTF
.	.	TRBV7-9	TRBJ1-2	TGTGCCAGCAGTGGGGACATAACAAACTATGGCTACACCTTC	CASSGDITNYGYTF
.	.	TRBV15	TRBJ1-5	TGTGCCACCAGCAGAGATCCAGGGCAGCCCCAGCATTTT	CATSRDPGQPQHF
.	TRBD1	TRBV7-9	TRBJ1-4	TGTTCCAGCAGCCACGCACGGGGACAGGGGGAGTCTGGAAAACTGTTTTTT	CSSSHARGQGESGKLFF
.	TRBD2	TRBV19	TRBJ2-3	TGTGCCAGTAGTATCGAGGGCGGGAGGACAGATACGCAGTATTTT	CASSIEGGRTDTQYF
.	TRBD1	TRBV5-4	TRBJ2-7	TGTGCCAGCAGGGGGCCAGGGGGCTCCTACGAGCAGTACTTC	CASRGPGGSYEQYF
.	TRBD2	TRBV9	TRBJ2-5	TGTGCCAGCAGCTCTTCGGGACTAGCGTTTGAGACCCAGTACTTC	CASSSSGLAFETQYF
.	.	TRBV10-3	TRBJ2-3	TGTGCCATCAGTGAGCAGGTAGGCGCGCAGTATTTT	CAISEQVGAQYF
.	.	TRBV6-5	TRBJ1-2	TGTGCCACCTCAGGGGACTATGGCTACACCTTC	CATSGDYGYTF